This T cell receptor beta chain is drawn from a study of T-cell reconstitution after alpha-beta-depleted transplantation in children. The authors prepared the TCRbeta library with unique molecular identifiers. One entry per CDR3 protein, called by TCRdb with MiXCR from the PCR reads. The sample consists of about 240,000 distinct CDR3 sequences, around 12% of them appearing once. CDR3 length: 15 amino acids. V lost 0 bases and J lost 4; bases outside the gene matches: 1. CDR1 is SGHRS, CDR2 YFSETQ, per germline. This clonotype was detected many times. The chain uses TRBV5-1 and TRBJ2-2; 9 bases align to TRBD1. The source was PBMCs from the stem cell graft donor, collected from the stem cell graft. The TCR comes from a human donor who donated a stem cell graft to a child with acute lymphoblastic leukemia. In DNA, the CDR3 is TGCGCCAGCAGCTTGGGGGACAGGGCCACCGGGGAGCTGTTTTTT. Translation: CASSLGDRATGELFF.